This paragraph reports one T cell receptor beta chain. This CDR3 has 15 residues. These data come from a study of blood T cell repertoires in COVID-19. Authors' data handling: Nucleated cell counts were estimated from reference gene primer amplification. Profiling relied on immunoSEQ multiplex PCR, and the TCRdb table lists in-frame clones only, not all of them. Clone size and V and J calls were adopted from that table, with D and trimming inferred from the DNA. The sample shows around 190,000 clones, approximately 80% of them seen only once. What was sequenced was PBMCs or T cells enriched from blood (not recorded which). The sequence was obtained from a man aged 40-49 years who had recovered from COVID-19. The rearrangement uses TRBV21-1 and TRBJ2-5; the table's TRBD2 call for D was not verified on the DNA. TRBV21-1 counts as a pseudogene. CDR3 DNA: TGTGCCAGCAGCGTAGTCACTAGCGGGAGTCAGACCCAGTACTTC. Protein product: CASSVVTSGSQTQYF.